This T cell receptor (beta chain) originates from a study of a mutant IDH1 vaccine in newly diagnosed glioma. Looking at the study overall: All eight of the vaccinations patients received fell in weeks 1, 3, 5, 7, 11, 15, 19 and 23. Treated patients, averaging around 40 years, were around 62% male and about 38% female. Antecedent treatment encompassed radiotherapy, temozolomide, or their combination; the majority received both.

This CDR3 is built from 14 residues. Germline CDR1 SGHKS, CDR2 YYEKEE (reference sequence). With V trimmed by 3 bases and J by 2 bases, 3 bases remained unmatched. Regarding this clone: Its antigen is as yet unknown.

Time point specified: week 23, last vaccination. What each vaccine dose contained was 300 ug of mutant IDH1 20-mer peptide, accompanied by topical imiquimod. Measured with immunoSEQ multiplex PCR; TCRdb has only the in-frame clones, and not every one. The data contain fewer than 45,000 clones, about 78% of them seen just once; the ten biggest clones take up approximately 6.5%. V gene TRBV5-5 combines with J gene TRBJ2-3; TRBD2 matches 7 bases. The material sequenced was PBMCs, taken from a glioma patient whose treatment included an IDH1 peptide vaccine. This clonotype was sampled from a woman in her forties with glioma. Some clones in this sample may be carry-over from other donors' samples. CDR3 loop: CASSWGTNTDTQYF. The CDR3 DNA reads TGTGCCAGCAGCTGGGGGACTAACACAGATACGCAGTATTTT.